The 23 T cell receptor beta chains reported below all come from one sample, sequenced in a study of T cell responses to AZD1222 COVID-19 vaccine (dated by TCRdb to the early 2020s). Interpreted using the paper, the time point label stands for: baseline before first vaccination. The library was prepared using the immunoSEQ multiplex PCR assay. TCRdb retrieved this table from immuneACCESS and kept in-frame rearrangements only. Not all clones are present; in checked studies, unresolved V genes account for under half, and no reason is known for the remainder. The table for this sample lists around 150,000 clones; 85% to 95% of them were counted only once. Together, the top ten hold over 1% of the sample. Specimen: peripheral blood, collected on day 0 of AZD1222 vaccination. The receptors stem from an adult in good health.

This sequence joins TRBV20-1 and TRBJ2-2; TRBD2 matches 7 bases. CDR1 DFQATT and CDR2 SNEGSKA come from the germline V gene (reference sequence). Trimming removed 3 bases from V and 3 bases from J; junction bases left unmatched: 10. CDR3 length: 16 residues. The CDR3 nucleotides are TGCAGTGCTAGTAGGCTAGCGGCTAGCGACACCGGGGAGCTGTTTTTT. It is translated as CSASRLAASDTGELFF.

The rearrangement joins TRBV19 to TRBJ1-2, with 9 bases lining up with TRBD1. V was pared by 10 bases and J by 7 bases, with 13 bases of the junction left unmatched. Germline CDR1 LNHDA, CDR2 SQIVND (reference sequence). The CDR3 sequence is 14 residues long. CDR3 amino acids: CATSRRTGAFGYTF. As DNA, the CDR3 is TGTGCCACCTCTCGGCGGACAGGGGCGTTTGGCTACACCTTC.

This rearrangement joins TRBV19 to TRBJ1-2; 10 bases are a match to TRBD1. Per germline, CDR1 LNHDA and CDR2 SQIVND (reference sequence). The V and J ends lost 5 bases and 4 bases, in that order; junction bases with no gene match: 7. CDR3 length: 15 residues. CDR3 in DNA: TGTGCCAGTAGTTCCCGACAGGGGGCTGGCTATGGCTACACCTTC. Protein product: CASSSRQGAGYGYTF.

The rearrangement links TRBV5-1 to TRBJ1-5; D unresolved. Trimming pared 1 base from V and 4 bases from J, leaving 6 bases between. This CDR3 has 13 amino acids. Germline V gene sequence: CDR1 SGHRS, CDR2 YFSETQ. This CDR3 reads CASSLSGNQPQHF. In nucleotides, the CDR3 is TGCGCCAGCAGCTTGTCGGGGAATCAGCCCCAGCATTTT.

V and J are TRBV10-3 and TRBJ1-1, with no clear D. The V and J ends lost 2 bases and 8 bases respectively, with 15 bases between them. The CDR3 covers 14 residues. Germline V gene lookup returns CDR1 ENHRY and CDR2 SYGVKD. CDR3 region: CAISENLWEGEAFF. CDR3 nucleotides: TGTGCCATCAGTGAGAATTTGTGGGAAGGGGAAGCTTTCTTT.

The J gene is TRBJ2-3, the V gene TRBV27, with D possibly TRBD1 on 5 matching bases. Germline assignment: CDR1 MNHEY and CDR2 SMNVEV (reference sequence). The V and J ends lost 2 bases and 4 bases respectively, with 10 bases between them. There are 14 residues in the CDR3. The CDR3 loop reads CASSLLQGPDTQYF. The CDR3 coding sequence is TGTGCCAGCAGTTTACTCCAGGGCCCAGATACGCAGTATTTT.

The chain recombines TRBV24-1 with TRBJ1-5; D might be TRBD1 (5 bases). V was shortened by 10 bases and J by 3 bases, with 6 bases between the two germline ends. The CDR3 loop spans 11 amino acids. Germline-derived CDR1 and CDR2 are KGHDR and SFDVKD. The chain's CDR3 is CATGTNQPQHF. CDR3 nucleotide sequence: TGTGCCACTGGGACCAATCAGCCCCAGCATTTT.

The CDR3 DNA reads TGTGCCAGCAGATCTCGGGGGGCCCCCGGGAGGCCCCTAATTGGGCAGTTCTTC. Translation gives CASRSRGAPGRPLIGQFF. J is TRBJ2-1 and V is TRBV6-8, with a tentative D call TRBD2 (7 bases). The CDR3 runs 18 residues. Germline assignment: CDR1 MNHGY and CDR2 SAAAGT. V dropped 6 bases and J dropped 12 bases, with 33 bases sitting between them.

The V call is TRBV12-3 or TRBV12-4, the J call TRBJ1-2; D is perhaps TRBD1 (5 bases). V shed 4 bases and J shed 8 bases, with 14 bases lying between them. The CDR3 is made up of 13 amino acids. The CDR3 bases are TGTGCCAGCAGTTCCTATTCAGGGTGGGGCTACACCTTC. Translating gives CASSSYSGWGYTF.

The gene calls are TRBV7-6 and TRBJ2-3; D gene uncertain. Germline CDR1 SGHVS, CDR2 FNYEAQ. Trimming took off 3 bases at V and 3 bases at J, with 13 bases between the two ends. The CDR3 is made up of 15 amino acids. CDR3 residues: CASSFQFRGTDTQYF. CDR3 nucleotides: TGTGCCAGCAGCTTCCAGTTTCGTGGGACAGATACGCAGTATTTT.

The V and J genes are TRBV19 and TRBJ2-1, with D perhaps TRBD2 (5 bases). CDR1 is LNHDA and CDR2 is SQIVND in the germline V gene (reference sequence). The V gene lost 7 bases and the J gene lost 3 bases, with 10 bases spanning the gap. This CDR3 has 13 residues. The CDR3 DNA reads TGTGCCAGTACCGGGGTCAGCTACAATGAGCAGTTCTTC. This translates into CASTGVSYNEQFF.

The V and J genes are TRBV11-2 and TRBJ2-3, with a weak D call TRBD2 (5 bases). Germline loops: CDR1 SGHAT, CDR2 FQNNGV. The CDR3 consists of 13 residues. Trimming removed 5 bases at V and 5 bases at J, with 11 bases between. CDR3 region: CASSAGGGDTQYF. CDR3 nucleotides: TGTGCCAGCAGCGCCGGAGGCGGAGATACGCAGTATTTT.

This rearrangement joins TRBV6-5 to TRBJ2-5; D is possibly TRBD2 (6 bases). V was trimmed by 0 bases and J by 4 bases, leaving 9 bases between them. CDR3 length: 14 residues. Germline V gives CDR1 MNHEY, CDR2 SVGAGI. CDR3 in amino acids: CASSYSDGRETQYF. The CDR3 DNA sequence: TGTGCCAGCAGTTACTCGGACGGGAGAGAGACCCAGTACTTC.

The J gene is TRBJ1-1, the V gene TRBV6-5; 8 nucleotides agree with TRBD1. J lost 7 bases, V lost 2 bases, and 3 bases had no gene match. The CDR3 is 13 residues long. Germline assignment: CDR1 MNHEY and CDR2 SVGAGI. The CDR3, as DNA: TGTGCCAGCAGTTACGGACAGGGCCTTGAAGCTTTCTTT. Its translation: CASSYGQGLEAFF.

The chain carries TRBV2 and TRBJ2-3; possible D gene TRBD1, 8 bases. Trimming removed 5 bases at V and 0 bases at J, with 15 bases between. This CDR3 spans 16 amino acids. Germline V lookup: CDR1 SNHLY, CDR2 FYNNEI. CDR3 residues: CASSPRGTGSTDTQYF. The CDR3 bases are TGTGCCAGCAGTCCGCGGGGGACAGGAAGCACAGATACGCAGTATTTT.

The chain links TRBV12-3 or TRBV12-4 to TRBJ2-7; D remains ambiguous. With 5 bases removed from V and 6 bases from J, the gap between germline ends came to 14 bases. The CDR3 contains 13 residues. Here the CDR3 DNA reads TGTGCCAGCAGTCGAGGAGATAGTTTCGAGCAGTACGTC. The encoded protein is CASSRGDSFEQYV.

This chain connects TRBV7-6 to TRBJ1-2; TRBD1 agrees at 8 bases. V shed 6 bases, J shed 7 bases, and the junction held 10 bases outside the gene matches. Germline loops: CDR1 SGHVS, CDR2 FNYEAQ. This CDR3 spans 14 amino acids. In DNA, the CDR3 is TGTGCCAGCAGTCATAAACAGGGGGACGGTGGCTACACCTTC. It specifies CASSHKQGDGGYTF.

The CDR3 protein is CSASSGGGEQYV. The CDR3 DNA follows: TGCAGTGCTAGTTCTGGGGGCGGTGAGCAGTACGTC. The genes are TRBV20-1 and TRBJ2-7; tentatively, D is TRBD1 (6 bases). Deletions cut 3 bases from V and 7 bases from J, with 13 bases between. This CDR3 region has 12 residues. The germline V gene has CDR1 DFQATT and CDR2 SNEGSKA (reference sequence).

V and J are TRBV9 and TRBJ2-1; perhaps TRBD2 as D (6 bases). The germline V gene encodes CDR1 SGDLS and CDR2 YYNGEE. Between the trimmed V and J ends, which lost 5 bases and 1 base, there was a span of 16 bases. This CDR3 is built from 16 residues. CDR3 sequence (DNA): TGTGCCAGCAGGCCCCCGGGACTTGGGTCCTACAATGAGCAGTTCTTC. It translates to CASRPPGLGSYNEQFF.

V usage is TRBV5-6 and J usage is TRBJ2-3; no firm D call. V was shortened by 7 bases and J by 2 bases, with 11 bases between the two germline ends. The germline CDR1 and CDR2 sequences are SGHDT and YYEEEE. The CDR3 contains 13 residues. The CDR3, as DNA: TGTGCCAGCTTGAAGGACGCCACAGATACGCAGTATTTT. Its translation is CASLKDATDTQYF.

The chain has TRBV14 and TRBJ1-2; possible D gene TRBD1, 5 bases. V lost 2 bases and J lost 2, with 6 bases in between. CDR1 SGHDN and CDR2 FVKESK come from the germline V gene. The CDR3 is 13 amino acids. The CDR3 reads CASSQQGNYGYTF. The CDR3 bases are TGTGCCAGCAGCCAACAGGGAAACTATGGCTACACCTTC.

A single count supports this clone. This chain links TRBV28 with TRBJ1-5, with 11 nucleotides matching TRBD1. J gave up 0 bases and V 6 bases, and 13 bases lay outside the gene matches. The CDR3 is 19 residues long. Germline assignment: CDR1 MDHEN and CDR2 SYDVKM. CDR3 nucleotide sequence: TGTGCCAGCAGACCTCCCCCGGGACAGGGGGTAGATAGCAATCAGCCCCAGCATTTT. The encoded protein is CASRPPPGQGVDSNQPQHF.

This chain uses TRBV7-2 with TRBJ2-3; tentative D call: TRBD2 (6 bases). CDR1 is SGHTA and CDR2 is FQGNSA in the germline V gene. This CDR3 comprises 16 residues. Trimming removed 5 bases from V and 4 bases from J, with 19 bases in between. CDR3 DNA sequence: TGTGCCAGCAGCCCCCCAGGACTACGATTGCCAGATACGCAGTATTTT. Its translation: CASSPPGLRLPDTQYF.